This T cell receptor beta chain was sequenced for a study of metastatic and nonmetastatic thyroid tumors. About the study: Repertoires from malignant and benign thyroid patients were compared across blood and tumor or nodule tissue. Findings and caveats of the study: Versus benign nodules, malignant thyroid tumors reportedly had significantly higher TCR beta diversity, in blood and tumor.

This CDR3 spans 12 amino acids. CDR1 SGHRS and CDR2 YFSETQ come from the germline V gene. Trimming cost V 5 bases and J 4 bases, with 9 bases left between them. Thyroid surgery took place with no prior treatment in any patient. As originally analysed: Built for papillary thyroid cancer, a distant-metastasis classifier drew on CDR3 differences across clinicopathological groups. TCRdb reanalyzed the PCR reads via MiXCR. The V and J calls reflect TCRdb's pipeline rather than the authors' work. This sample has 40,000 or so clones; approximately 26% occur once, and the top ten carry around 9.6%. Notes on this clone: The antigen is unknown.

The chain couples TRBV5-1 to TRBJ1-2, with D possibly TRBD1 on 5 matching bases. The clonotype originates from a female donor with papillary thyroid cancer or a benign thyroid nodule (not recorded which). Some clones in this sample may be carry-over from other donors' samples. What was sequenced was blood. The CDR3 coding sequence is TGCGCCAGCAGACCAGACAGCTATGGCTACACCTTC. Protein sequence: CASRPDSYGYTF.